One and the same sample provided the 15 T cell receptor beta chains below, sequenced in a study of blood T cell repertoires in COVID-19. This table comes from immunoSEQ multiplex PCR, and its TCRdb copy is limited to in-frame clones, with some not included. Found here are under 300,000 clones, about nine tenths of them singletons; the top ten hold 5.5% to 6.5%. Sequenced input: peripheral blood. These receptors all stem from a man in his sixties with acute or convalescent COVID-19.

V usage is TRBV6-5 and J usage is TRBJ1-2; D remains ambiguous. CDR3 size: 12 residues. V was trimmed by 2 bases and J by 4 bases, leaving 5 bases between them. Per germline, CDR1 MNHEY and CDR2 SVGAGI. This CDR3 is CASSYPGYGYTF. The DNA for the CDR3 is TGTGCCAGCAGTTACCCCGGCTATGGCTACACCTTC.

The chain uses TRBV5-1 and TRBJ2-5; D not certain. This CDR3 has 14 residues. Trimming took 0 bases from V and 2 from J, leaving 8 bases between them. Germline V gene sequence: CDR1 SGHRS, CDR2 YFSETQ. In DNA form, the CDR3 reads TGCGCCAGCAGCTTGGGACACACACAAGAGACCCAGTACTTC. This encodes CASSLGHTQETQYF.

This chain connects TRBV9 to TRBJ2-5; 7 bases line up with TRBD1. CDR1 is SGDLS, CDR2 YYNGEE, per germline. V was pared by 4 bases and J by 2 bases, with 8 bases of the junction left unmatched. The CDR3 runs 15 residues. The CDR3 DNA sequence: TGTGCCAGCAGCAAAGATTCGGGACAGCAAGAGACCCAGTACTTC. Residues: CASSKDSGQQETQYF.

This clone was seen only once. This rearrangement joins TRBV6-2 or TRBV6-3 to TRBJ1-1; possible D gene TRBD1, 6 bases. Trimming stripped 6 bases from V and 1 base from J, with 15 bases between. The CDR3 has 15 amino acids. Looked up from germline, CDR1 is MNHEY and CDR2 is SVGEGT. This chain's CDR3 is CASSHSGTSNTEAFF. CDR3 in DNA: TGTGCCAGCAGCCACTCTGGGACATCGAACACTGAAGCTTTCTTT.

J is TRBJ2-7 and V is TRBV11-3, with D unresolved. Between the trimmed V and J ends, which lost 1 base and 0 bases, there was a span of 7 bases. CDR3 size: 14 residues. The germline V gene encodes CDR1 SGHNT and CDR2 YENEEA. The CDR3 region has the DNA TGTGCCAGCAGCTTAGCCAGGTCCTCCTACGAGCAGTACTTC. Amino acid sequence: CASSLARSSYEQYF. The full variable domain, completed using reference TRBV11-3 and TRBJ2-7, is EAGVVQSPRYKIIEKKQPVAFWCNPISGHNTLYWYLQNLGQGPELLIRYENEEAVDDSQLPKDRFSAERLKGVDSTLKIQPAELGDSAVYLCASSLARSSYEQYFGPGTRLTVT.

The V gene is TRBV7-3, the J gene TRBJ2-1; the match to TRBD2 covers 11 bases. The CDR3 runs 16 residues. CDR1 is SGHTA and CDR2 is FQGTGA in the germline V gene. The V and J ends lost 4 bases and 5 bases, in that order; junction bases with no gene match: 7. The CDR3 nucleotides read TGTGCCAGCAGCTCCGTAGCGGGAGGGCGCGACAATGAGCAGTTCTTC. The encoded protein is CASSSVAGGRDNEQFF.

The J gene is TRBJ2-1, the V gene TRBV5-1; the D gene is possibly TRBD2 (6 bases). Per germline, CDR1 SGHRS and CDR2 YFSETQ. The CDR3 is 16 amino acids. V was pared by 4 bases and J by 12 bases, with 26 bases between. This chain's CDR3 is CASSPNYATRVTGQFF. The CDR3 DNA follows: TGCGCCAGCAGCCCAAATTACGCGACTAGGGTAACGGGGCAGTTCTTC. The full variable domain, in which reference TRBV5-1 and TRBJ2-1 provide the parts outside the CDR3, is KAGVTQTPRYLIKTRGQQVTLSCSPISGHRSVSWYQQTPGQGLQFLFEYFSETQRNKGNFPGRFSGRQFSNSRSEMNVSTLELGDSALYLCASSPNYATRVTGQFFGPGTRLTVL.

The rearrangement links TRBV29-1 to TRBJ2-7, with 9 bases that match TRBD2. The CDR3 extends over 16 amino acids. In germline, CDR1 is SQVTM, CDR2 ANQGSEA. Trimming took 1 base from V and 4 from J; bases not matched to a gene: 11. The CDR3 DNA sequence: TGCAGCGTTGAAGGTGGTAGCGGGAGAAACGCATACGAGCAGTACTTC. This sequence encodes CSVEGGSGRNAYEQYF.

Written as DNA, the CDR3 is TGTGCCAGTAATGCCGGGACAGGGATCGAGAAAAGTCAGCCCCAGCATTTT. Residues: CASNAGTGIEKSQPQHF. The gene calls are TRBV19 and TRBJ1-5; 9 nucleotides align to TRBD1. Germline V CDR1 and CDR2: LNHDA, SQIVND (reference sequence). V shed 7 bases and J 6 bases; nucleotides not matched to a gene: 16. The CDR3 runs to 17 residues.

V usage is TRBV9 and J usage is TRBJ2-2; 9 bases line up with TRBD1. The CDR3 contains 14 residues. Germline V gene data show CDR1 as SGDLS and CDR2 as YYNGEE. J lost 5 bases, V lost 7 bases, and 6 bases had no gene match. This chain's CDR3 is CASGSGTGTGELFF. The CDR3 coding sequence is TGTGCCAGCGGATCCGGGACAGGGACCGGGGAGCTGTTTTTT.

This sequence joins TRBV13 and TRBJ2-7; the D is unclear. The CDR3 runs 13 residues. Germline-derived CDR1 and CDR2 are PRHDT and FYEKMQ (reference sequence). V was cut by 3 bases and J by 6 bases, with 12 bases left in between. The CDR3 DNA is TGTGCCAGCAGCTTTTTCACGCACGGCGAGCAGTACTTC. Protein: CASSFFTHGEQYF.

This rearrangement joins TRBV6-2 or TRBV6-3 to TRBJ2-5; the D is unclear. The CDR3 contains 15 residues. Trimming pared 6 bases from V and 4 bases from J, leaving 18 bases between. Germline V gene sequence: CDR1 MNHEY, CDR2 SVGEGT. CDR3 DNA sequence: TGTGCCAGCAGCCTCGGTCGAGACAAGGCAGAGACCCAGTACTTC. This translates into CASSLGRDKAETQYF.

This chain connects TRBV19 to TRBJ2-2; TRBD2 matches at 12 bases. The V gene end was trimmed by 1 base and the J gene end by 4 bases; junction bases not matched to a gene: 1. The CDR3 extends over 16 amino acids. From germline, CDR1 is LNHDA and CDR2 SQIVND (reference sequence). CDR3 in DNA: TGTGCCAGTAGTATAGGGGGACTAGCGGGCACCGGGGAGCTGTTTTTT. This codes for CASSIGGLAGTGELFF.

With regard to this clone: The same CDR3 can be traced to other DNA sequences in this sample. This chain joins TRBV15 and TRBJ1-4, with 7 bases that match TRBD1. This CDR3 comprises 15 residues. Germline lookup yields CDR1 LNHNV and CDR2 YYDKDF (reference sequence). Trimming at V came to 1 base and at J to 3 bases, leaving 2 bases not matched to a gene. The CDR3 region is CATSRGGTANEKLFF. CDR3 coding DNA: TGTGCCACCAGCAGAGGGGGGACAGCTAATGAAAAACTGTTTTTT.

The J gene is TRBJ2-7, the V gene TRBV6-5; the D gene is possibly TRBD1 (7 bases). Trimming pared 6 bases from V and 2 bases from J, leaving 14 bases between. Germline V CDR1 and CDR2: MNHEY, SVGAGI. The CDR3 extends over 14 amino acids. This CDR3 is CASSPTGEAYEQYF. The CDR3 DNA sequence: TGTGCCAGCAGCCCCACAGGGGAGGCCTACGAGCAGTACTTC.